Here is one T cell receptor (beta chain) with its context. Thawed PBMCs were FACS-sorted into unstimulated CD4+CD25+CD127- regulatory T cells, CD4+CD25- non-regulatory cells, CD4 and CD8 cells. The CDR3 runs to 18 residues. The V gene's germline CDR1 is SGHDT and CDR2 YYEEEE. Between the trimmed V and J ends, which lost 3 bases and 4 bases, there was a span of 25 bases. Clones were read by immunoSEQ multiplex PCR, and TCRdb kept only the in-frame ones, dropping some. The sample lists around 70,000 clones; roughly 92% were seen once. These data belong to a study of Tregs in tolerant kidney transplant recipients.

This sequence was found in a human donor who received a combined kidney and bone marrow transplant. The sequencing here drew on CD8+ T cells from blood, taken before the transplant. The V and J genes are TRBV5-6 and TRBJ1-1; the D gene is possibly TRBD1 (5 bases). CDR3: CASSSPWREVIGTTEAFF. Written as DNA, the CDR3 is TGTGCCAGCAGCTCCCCATGGAGGGAAGTCATTGGGACCACTGAAGCTTTCTTT. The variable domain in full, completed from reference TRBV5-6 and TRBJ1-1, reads DAGVTQSPTHLIKTRGQQVTLRCSPKSGHDTVSWYQQALGQGPQFIFQYYEEEERQRGNFPDRFSGHQFPNYSSELNVNALLLGDSALYLCASSSPWREVIGTTEAFFGQGTRLTVV.